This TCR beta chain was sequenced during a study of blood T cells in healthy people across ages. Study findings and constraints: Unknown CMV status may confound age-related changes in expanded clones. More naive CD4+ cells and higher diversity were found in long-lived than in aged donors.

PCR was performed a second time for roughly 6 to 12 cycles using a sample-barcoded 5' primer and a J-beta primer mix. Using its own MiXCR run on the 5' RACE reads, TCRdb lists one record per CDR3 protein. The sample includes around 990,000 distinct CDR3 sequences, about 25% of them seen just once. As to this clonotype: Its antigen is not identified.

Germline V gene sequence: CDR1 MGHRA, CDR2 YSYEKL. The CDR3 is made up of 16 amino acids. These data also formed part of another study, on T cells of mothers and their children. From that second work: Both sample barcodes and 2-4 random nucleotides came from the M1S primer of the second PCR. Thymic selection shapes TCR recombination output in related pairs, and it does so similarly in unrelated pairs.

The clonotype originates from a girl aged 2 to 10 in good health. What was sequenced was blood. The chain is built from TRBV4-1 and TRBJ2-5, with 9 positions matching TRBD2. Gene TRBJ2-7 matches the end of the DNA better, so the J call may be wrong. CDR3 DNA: TGCGCCAGCAGCCAAGAGATGACTAGCGGAACTTACGAGCAGTACTTC. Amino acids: CASSQEMTSGTYEQYF.